The present T cell receptor beta chain was sequenced within a study of post-analysis software for immune sequencing data. Study-wide background: Patients had relapsing-remitting, secondary progressive or progressive-relapsing multiple sclerosis; some lacked subtype. Broader study findings: Controls had lower frequencies than patients of a few TRBV segments, which included TRBV5-6, TRBV5-1 and TRBV20-1.

The CDR3 runs 14 residues. Per the germline V gene, CDR1 is MGHRA and CDR2 is YSYEKL. V lost 8 bases to trimming and J lost 6 bases, with 17 bases between them. To note about this clonotype: What it recognizes is unknown.

The TCR beta cDNA libraries carried unique molecular identifiers. One entry per CDR3 protein results from TCRdb running MiXCR on the PCR reads. The sample contains 500,000 to 600,000 distinct CDR3 sequences, around 44% of which appear only once. The rearrangement uses TRBV4-1 and TRBJ2-1; D might be TRBD1 or TRBD2, each matching 5 bases. The source of this sequence is a girl under 18 with multiple sclerosis. Sequences were obtained from blood. The CDR3 bases are TGCGCCAGCGGGGGAGCTGAAGGGCTCAATGAGCAGTTCTTC. This codes for CASGGAEGLNEQFF.